This T cell receptor (beta chain) is from a study of cytomegalovirus exposure and HLA in healthy donors. About the study: About 83 million unique TCRs from HLA-typed donors made up an early data release. For the approximately 410 genotyped donors, 81% fell within the Caucasian-associated ancestry cluster.

The PCR used 60 Vbeta and 13 Jbeta primers. Generated by immunoSEQ multiplex PCR, the TCRdb table keeps only in-frame clones and is missing some. The sample holds roughly 54,000 clones, just under 85% seen once. Trimming pared 2 bases from V and 7 bases from J, leaving 9 bases between. CDR3 length equals 12 residues. Germline loops: CDR1 MNHNY, CDR2 SVGAGI (reference sequence). This sequence joins TRBV6-6 and TRBJ2-7; no clear D. This receptor was obtained from a man in his forties or fifties in good health and CMV-seronegative. The sample was PBMCs. The CDR3 spells CASSYPGGEQYF. CDR3 sequence (DNA): TGTGCCAGCAGTTACCCAGGTGGGGAGCAGTACTTC.